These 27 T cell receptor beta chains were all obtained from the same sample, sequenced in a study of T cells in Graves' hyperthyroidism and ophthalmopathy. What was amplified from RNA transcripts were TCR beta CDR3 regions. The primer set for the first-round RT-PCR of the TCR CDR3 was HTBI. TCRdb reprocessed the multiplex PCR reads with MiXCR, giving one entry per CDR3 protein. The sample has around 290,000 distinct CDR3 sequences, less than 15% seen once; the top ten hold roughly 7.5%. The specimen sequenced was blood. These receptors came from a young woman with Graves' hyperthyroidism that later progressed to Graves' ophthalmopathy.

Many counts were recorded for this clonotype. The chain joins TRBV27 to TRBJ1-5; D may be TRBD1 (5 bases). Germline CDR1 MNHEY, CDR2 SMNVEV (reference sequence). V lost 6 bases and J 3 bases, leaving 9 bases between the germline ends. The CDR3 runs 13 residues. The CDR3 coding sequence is TGTGCCAGCAGCCGGGACCTCAATCAGCCCCAGCATTTT. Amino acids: CASSRDLNQPQHF.

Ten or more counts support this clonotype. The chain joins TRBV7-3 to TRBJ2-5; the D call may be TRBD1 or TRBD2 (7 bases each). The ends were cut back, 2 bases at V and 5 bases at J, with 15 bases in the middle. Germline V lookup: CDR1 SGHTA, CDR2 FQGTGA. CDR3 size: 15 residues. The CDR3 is CASSLQGGARETQYF. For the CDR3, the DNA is TGTGCCAGCAGCTTACAGGGGGGGGCCCGCGAGACCCAGTACTTC.

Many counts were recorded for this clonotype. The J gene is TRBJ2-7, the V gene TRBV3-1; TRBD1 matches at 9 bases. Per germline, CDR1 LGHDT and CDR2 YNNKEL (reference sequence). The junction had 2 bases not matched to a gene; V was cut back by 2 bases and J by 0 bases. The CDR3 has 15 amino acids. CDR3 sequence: CASSQPGQGSYEQYF. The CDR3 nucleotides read TGTGCCAGCAGCCAACCGGGACAGGGCTCCTACGAGCAGTACTTC.

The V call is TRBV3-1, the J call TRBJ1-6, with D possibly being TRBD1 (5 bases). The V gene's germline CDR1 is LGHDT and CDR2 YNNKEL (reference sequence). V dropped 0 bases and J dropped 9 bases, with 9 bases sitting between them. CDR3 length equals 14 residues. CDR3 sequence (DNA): TGTGCCAGCAGCCAAGATCTTCAGGGTTCACCCCTCCACTTT. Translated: CASSQDLQGSPLHF.

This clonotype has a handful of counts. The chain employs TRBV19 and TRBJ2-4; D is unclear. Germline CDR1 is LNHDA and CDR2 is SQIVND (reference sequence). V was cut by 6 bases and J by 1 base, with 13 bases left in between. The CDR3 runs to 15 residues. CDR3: CASRSLSPAKNIQYF. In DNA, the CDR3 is TGTGCCAGTAGATCCTTGAGCCCTGCCAAAAACATTCAGTACTTC.

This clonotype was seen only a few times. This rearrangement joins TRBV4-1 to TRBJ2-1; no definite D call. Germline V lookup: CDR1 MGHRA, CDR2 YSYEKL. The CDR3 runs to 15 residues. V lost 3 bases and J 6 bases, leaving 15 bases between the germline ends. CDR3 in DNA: TGCGCCAGCAGCCACCCTTCGGCGGCTTCCAATGAGCAGTTCTTC. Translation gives CASSHPSAASNEQFF.

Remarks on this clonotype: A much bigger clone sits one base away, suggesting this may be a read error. The CDR3 coding sequence is TGTACCAGCAGCTTACGGCGGGAGGGGACAGATACGCAGTATTTT. Translating gives CTSSLRREGTDTQYF. The J gene is TRBJ2-3, the V gene TRBV7-6; 9 nucleotides agree with TRBD2. The CDR3 has 15 residues. Germline-derived CDR1 and CDR2 are SGHVS and FNYEAQ. The variable domain in full, with the rest retrieved from reference TRBV7-6 and TRBJ2-3, is GAGVSQSPRYKVTKRGQDVALRCDPISGHVSLYWYRQALGQGPEFLTYFNYEAQQDKSGLPNDRFSAERPEGSISTLTIQRTEQRDSAMYRCTSSLRREGTDTQYFGPGTRLTVL.

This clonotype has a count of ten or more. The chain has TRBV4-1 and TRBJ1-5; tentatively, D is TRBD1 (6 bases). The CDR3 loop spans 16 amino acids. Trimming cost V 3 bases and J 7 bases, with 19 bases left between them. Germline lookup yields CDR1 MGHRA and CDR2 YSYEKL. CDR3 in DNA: TGCGCCAGCAGCCACCGACATGGGGGGGCCGGACAGCCCCAGCATTTT. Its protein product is CASSHRHGGAGQPQHF.

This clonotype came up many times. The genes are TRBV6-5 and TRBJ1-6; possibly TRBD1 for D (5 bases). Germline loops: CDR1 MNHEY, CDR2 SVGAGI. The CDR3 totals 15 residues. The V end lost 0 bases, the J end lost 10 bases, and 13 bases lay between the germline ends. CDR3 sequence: CASSYSQGNYSPLHF. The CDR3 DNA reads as TGTGCCAGCAGTTACTCTCAGGGAAATTACTCACCCCTCCACTTT.

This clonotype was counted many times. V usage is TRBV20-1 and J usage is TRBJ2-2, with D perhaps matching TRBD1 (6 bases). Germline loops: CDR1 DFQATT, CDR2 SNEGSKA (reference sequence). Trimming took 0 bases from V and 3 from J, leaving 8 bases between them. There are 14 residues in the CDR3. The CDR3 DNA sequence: TGCAGTGCTAGAGATGGGGGCCACACCGGGGAGCTGTTTTTT. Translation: CSARDGGHTGELFF.

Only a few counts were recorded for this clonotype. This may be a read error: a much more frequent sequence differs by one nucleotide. The CDR3 sequence is CASSWGLAGGYEQYF. The CDR3 nucleotides are TGTGCCAGCAGTTGGGGACTAGCGGGAGGATACGAGCAGTACTTC. J is TRBJ2-7 and V is TRBV6-2 or TRBV6-3; TRBD2 matches at 15 bases. The length of the CDR3 is 15 residues. The V gene end was trimmed by 4 bases and the J gene end by 4 bases; junction bases not matched to a gene: 2. CDR1 and CDR2 from the germline V gene are MNHEY and SVGEGT.

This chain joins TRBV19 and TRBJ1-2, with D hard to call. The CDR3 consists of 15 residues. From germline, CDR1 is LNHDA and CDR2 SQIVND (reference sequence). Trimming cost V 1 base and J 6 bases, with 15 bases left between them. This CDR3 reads CASSIAPGGQNGYTF. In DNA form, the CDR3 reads TGTGCCAGTAGTATAGCGCCGGGAGGTCAAAATGGCTACACCTTC.

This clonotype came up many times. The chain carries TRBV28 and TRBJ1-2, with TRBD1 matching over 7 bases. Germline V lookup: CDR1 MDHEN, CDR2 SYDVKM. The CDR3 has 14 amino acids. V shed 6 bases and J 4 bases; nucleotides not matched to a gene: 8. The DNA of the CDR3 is TGTGCCAGCAGCAACCCGGACAGGAGCTATGGCTACACCTTC. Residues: CASSNPDRSYGYTF.

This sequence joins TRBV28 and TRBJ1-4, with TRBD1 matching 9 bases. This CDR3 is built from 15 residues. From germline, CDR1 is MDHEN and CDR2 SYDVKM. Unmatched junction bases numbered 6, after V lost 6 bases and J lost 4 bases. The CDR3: CASSSTGGNNEKLFF. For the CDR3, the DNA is TGTGCCAGCAGCTCCACAGGGGGCAATAATGAAAAACTGTTTTTT.

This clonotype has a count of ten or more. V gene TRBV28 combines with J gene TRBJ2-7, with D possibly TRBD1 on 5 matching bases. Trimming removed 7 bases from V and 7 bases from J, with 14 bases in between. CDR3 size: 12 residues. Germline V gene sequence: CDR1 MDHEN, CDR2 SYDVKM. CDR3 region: CASTLQGREQYF. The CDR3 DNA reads TGTGCCAGCACCCTCCAGGGTCGAGAGCAGTACTTC.

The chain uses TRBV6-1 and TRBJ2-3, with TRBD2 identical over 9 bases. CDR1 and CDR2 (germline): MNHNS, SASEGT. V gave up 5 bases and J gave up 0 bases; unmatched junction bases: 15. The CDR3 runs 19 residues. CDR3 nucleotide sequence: TGTGCCAGCAGTTCCCCTACGCTCGGACTAGCGCAGAGCACAGATACGCAGTATTTT. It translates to CASSSPTLGLAQSTDTQYF.

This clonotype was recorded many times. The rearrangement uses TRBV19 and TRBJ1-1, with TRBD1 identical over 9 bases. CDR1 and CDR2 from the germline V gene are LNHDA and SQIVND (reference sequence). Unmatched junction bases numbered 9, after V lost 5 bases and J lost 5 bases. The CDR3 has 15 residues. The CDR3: CASSPWGQGRTEAFF. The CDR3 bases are TGTGCCAGTAGTCCGTGGGGACAGGGTCGGACTGAAGCTTTCTTT.

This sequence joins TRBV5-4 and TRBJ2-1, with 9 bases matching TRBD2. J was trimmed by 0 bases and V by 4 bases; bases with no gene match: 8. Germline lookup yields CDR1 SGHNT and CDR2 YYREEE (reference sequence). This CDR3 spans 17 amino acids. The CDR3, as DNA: TGTGCCAGCAGCGGGACTAGCTCGGAAAGCTCCTACAATGAGCAGTTCTTC. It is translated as CASSGTSSESSYNEQFF.

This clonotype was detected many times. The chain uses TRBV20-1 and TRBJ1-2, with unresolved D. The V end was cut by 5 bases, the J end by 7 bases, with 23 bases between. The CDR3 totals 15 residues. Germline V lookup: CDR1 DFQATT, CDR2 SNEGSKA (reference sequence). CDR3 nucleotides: TGCAGTGCTCTAGAGCTACCCCTTCGGGGTGCTGGCTACACCTTC. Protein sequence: CSALELPLRGAGYTF.

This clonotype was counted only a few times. The CDR3 is CASSIGAGEEQFF. The CDR3 nucleotides read TGTGCCAGTAGTATCGGGGCAGGGGAAGAGCAGTTCTTC. The V gene is TRBV19, the J gene TRBJ2-1; D possibly corresponds to TRBD1 (6 bases). V lost 3 bases and J lost 10, with 13 bases in between. The length of the CDR3 is 13 residues. CDR1 is LNHDA, CDR2 SQIVND, per germline (reference sequence). The full variable domain, with the rest looked up from reference TRBV19 and TRBJ2-1, is DGGITQSPKYLFRKEGQNVTLSCEQNLNHDAMYWYRQDPGQGLRLIYYSQIVNDFQKGDIAEGYSVSREKKESFPLTVTSAQKNPTAFYLCASSIGAGEEQFFGPGTRLTVL.

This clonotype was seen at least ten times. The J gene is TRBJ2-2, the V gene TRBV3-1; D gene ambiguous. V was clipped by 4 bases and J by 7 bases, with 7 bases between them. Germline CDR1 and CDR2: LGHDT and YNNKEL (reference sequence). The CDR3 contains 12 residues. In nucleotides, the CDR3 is TGTGCCAGCAGCCCTCGGAGCGGGGAGCTGTTTTTT. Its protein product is CASSPRSGELFF.

CDR3 coding DNA: TGTGCCAGTTCCCAGGGTTTCGGGAGCAATCAGCCCCAGCATTTT. Translating it yields CASSQGFGSNQPQHF. The chain links TRBV19 to TRBJ1-5; possible D gene TRBD1, 5 bases. Germline CDR1 reads LNHDA; CDR2 reads SQIVND (reference sequence). The CDR3 is 15 amino acids. Trimming took off 8 bases at V and 1 base at J, with 15 bases between the two ends.

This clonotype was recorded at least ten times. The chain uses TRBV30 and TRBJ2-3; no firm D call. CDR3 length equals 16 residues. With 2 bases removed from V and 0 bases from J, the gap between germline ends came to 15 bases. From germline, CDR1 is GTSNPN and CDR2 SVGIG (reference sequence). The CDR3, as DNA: TGTGCCTGGAGTTCCTTCTTGGCAGGAAGCACAGATACGCAGTATTTT. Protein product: CAWSSFLAGSTDTQYF.

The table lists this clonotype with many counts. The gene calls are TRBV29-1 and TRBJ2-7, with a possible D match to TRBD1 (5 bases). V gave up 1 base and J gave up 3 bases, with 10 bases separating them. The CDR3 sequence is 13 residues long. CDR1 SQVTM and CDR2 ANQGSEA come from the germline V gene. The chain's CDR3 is CSVEAQVGYEQYF. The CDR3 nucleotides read TGCAGCGTTGAAGCACAGGTTGGCTACGAGCAGTACTTC.

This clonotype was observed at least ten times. The CDR3: CASSFQAGGTEAFF. The CDR3 DNA reads as TGTGCCAGCAGTTTTCAGGCTGGGGGCACTGAAGCTTTCTTT. The chain uses TRBV12-3 or TRBV12-4 and TRBJ1-1; a possible D gene is TRBD1 (5 bases). The CDR3 runs 14 residues. Trimming pared 3 bases from V and 4 bases from J, leaving 12 bases between.

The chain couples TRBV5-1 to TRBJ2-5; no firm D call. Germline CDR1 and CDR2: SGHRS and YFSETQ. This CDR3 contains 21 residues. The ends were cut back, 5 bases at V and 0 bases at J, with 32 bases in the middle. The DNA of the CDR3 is TGCGCCAGCAGACCGAGGCGTCTGACTGAGTTGCGCCTATATCACCAAGAGACCCAGTACTTC. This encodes CASRPRRLTELRLYHQETQYF. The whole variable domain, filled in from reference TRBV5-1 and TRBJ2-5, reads KAGVTQTPRYLIKTRGQQVTLSCSPISGHRSVSWYQQTPGQGLQFLFEYFSETQRNKGNFPGRFSGRQFSNSRSEMNVSTLELGDSALYLCASRPRRLTELRLYHQETQYFGPGTRLLVL.

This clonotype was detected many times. CDR3 DNA: TGTGCCAGCTCACCCCTCGCAGGGGCGGCCGTGAACACTGAAGCTTTCTTT. This encodes CASSPLAGAAVNTEAFF. This chain uses TRBV18 with TRBJ1-1, with a tentative D call TRBD1 (6 bases). Per germline, CDR1 KGHSH and CDR2 LQKENI. Trimming removed 3 bases at V and 0 bases at J, with 17 bases between. This CDR3 spans 17 amino acids.